The rows below give T cell receptor beta chains drawn from one sample of a study of blood T cell repertoires in COVID-19. Repertoires were generated with immunoSEQ multiplex PCR, while TCRdb's copy carries only in-frame clones and drops some. The sample gives over 200,000 clones, roughly 80% of which show up once; approximately 5% is in the top ten. Sequencing used peripheral blood. The origin of the receptors is a human donor in a cohort sampled during active COVID-19. Each CDR3 is given with its conserved first and last residue. A D gene is named only where the DNA matches it firmly. Some rows have no size entry. The others give once, few or many, or a class for an expanded clone.

V gene: TRBV5-4; J gene: TRBJ2-5; clone size: -; D gene: -; CDR3 protein: CASSLSGETQYF; CDR3 DNA: TGTGCCAGCAGCCTTTCGGGAGAGACCCAGTACTTC
V gene: TRBV12-5; J gene: TRBJ1-4; clone size: -; D gene: -; CDR3 protein: CASFGGLGEKLFF; CDR3 DNA: TGTGCTAGTTTCGGGGGGCTTGGAGAAAAACTGTTTTTT
V gene: TRBV6-4; J gene: TRBJ2-3; clone size: -; D gene: -; CDR3 protein: CASSRAGRKYF; CDR3 DNA: TGTGCCAGCTCTAGGGCGGGGCGAAAATATTTT
V gene: TRBV30; J gene: TRBJ2-6; clone size: once; D gene: TRBD1; CDR3 protein: CAWNGTVHSGANVLTF; CDR3 DNA: TGTGCCTGGAATGGGACAGTCCACTCTGGGGCCAACGTCCTGACTTTC
V gene: TRBV5-4; J gene: TRBJ1-1; clone size: -; D gene: -; CDR3 protein: CASSLDISQANTEAFF; CDR3 DNA: TGTGCCAGCAGCTTGGATATCTCCCAGGCTAACACTGAAGCTTTCTTT
V gene: TRBV5-4; J gene: TRBJ2-2; clone size: -; D gene: TRBD2; CDR3 protein: CASSLGGRGTGELFF; CDR3 DNA: TGTGCCAGCAGCTTGGGAGGGAGGGGCACCGGGGAGCTGTTTTTT
V gene: TRBV6-5; J gene: TRBJ1-1; clone size: -; D gene: TRBD1; CDR3 protein: CASSYSRDRGFTEAFF; CDR3 DNA: TGTGCCAGCAGTTACTCGCGGGACAGGGGGTTCACTGAAGCTTTCTTT
V gene: TRBV7-6; J gene: TRBJ2-2; clone size: -; D gene: -; CDR3 protein: CASSSRQGQTTGELFF; CDR3 DNA: TGTGCCAGCAGCTCCCGTCAGGGGCAGACCACCGGGGAGCTGTTTTTT
V gene: TRBV19; J gene: TRBJ2-1; clone size: -; D gene: TRBD1; CDR3 protein: CASSRDRAFSYNEQFF; CDR3 DNA: TGTGCCAGTAGCCGGGACAGGGCGTTCTCCTACAATGAGCAGTTCTTC
V gene: TRBV18; J gene: TRBJ2-1; clone size: -; D gene: TRBD1; CDR3 protein: CASSPLSRDRGFNEQFF; CDR3 DNA: TGTGCCAGCTCACCACTCAGCCGGGACAGGGGGTTCAATGAGCAGTTCTTC
V gene: TRBV7-2; J gene: TRBJ1-1; clone size: -; D gene: -; CDR3 protein: CASSYRRGGQEAFF; CDR3 DNA: TGTGCCAGCAGCTACCGCCGCGGCGGCCAAGAAGCTTTCTTT
V gene: TRBV29-1; J gene: TRBJ2-7; clone size: -; D gene: TRBD2; CDR3 protein: CSVEGTSREQYF; CDR3 DNA: TGCAGCGTTGAAGGGACTAGCCGCGAGCAGTACTTC